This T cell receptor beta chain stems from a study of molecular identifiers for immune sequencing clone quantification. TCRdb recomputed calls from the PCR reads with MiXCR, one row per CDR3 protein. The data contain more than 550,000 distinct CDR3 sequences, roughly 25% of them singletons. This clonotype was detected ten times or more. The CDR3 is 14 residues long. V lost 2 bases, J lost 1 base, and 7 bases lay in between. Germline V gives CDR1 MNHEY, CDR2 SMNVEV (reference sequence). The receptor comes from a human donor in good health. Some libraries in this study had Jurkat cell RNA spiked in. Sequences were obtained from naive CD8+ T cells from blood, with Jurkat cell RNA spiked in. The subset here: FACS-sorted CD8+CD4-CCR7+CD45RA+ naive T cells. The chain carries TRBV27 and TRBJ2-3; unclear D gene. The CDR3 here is CASSLALRTDTQYF. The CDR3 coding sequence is TGTGCCAGCAGTTTAGCATTACGCACAGATACGCAGTATTTT.